The 18 T cell receptor beta chains listed next were all sequenced from one sample in a study of cytotoxic CD8 clonotypes in ibrutinib-treated CLL. Sequencing used immunoSEQ multiplex PCR; TCRdb keeps in-frame clones, though not all of them. The table lists 200,000 or so clones, 70% of them singletons, with 5.9% in the top ten. The material sequenced was PBMCs, taken after 12 months of ibrutinib treatment. The receptors derive from a human donor with chronic lymphocytic leukemia.

The V call is TRBV28, the J call TRBJ2-5; D may be TRBD2 (5 bases). Germline CDR1 reads MDHEN; CDR2 reads SYDVKM. The CDR3 totals 15 residues. Trimming removed 3 bases at V and 5 bases at J, with 16 bases between. The CDR3 nucleotides are TGTGCCAGCAGTTTCTTACGGCGGGTGAAGGAGACCCAGTACTTC. The encoded protein is CASSFLRRVKETQYF.

This clone came up a few times. This sequence joins TRBV27 and TRBJ1-5; D is undetermined. Per germline, CDR1 MNHEY and CDR2 SMNVEV (reference sequence). The CDR3 spans 13 residues. The V gene lost 6 bases and the J gene lost 6 bases, with 12 bases spanning the gap. The CDR3 protein is CASRMGYSQPQHF. The CDR3 bases are TGTGCCAGCAGAATGGGATATAGTCAGCCCCAGCATTTT.

The gene calls are TRBV19 and TRBJ1-5; possibly TRBD1 for D (5 bases). The CDR3 length is 15 residues. In germline, CDR1 is LNHDA, CDR2 SQIVND (reference sequence). V was trimmed by 2 bases and J by 6 bases, leaving 14 bases between them. The DNA of the CDR3 is TGTGCCAGTAGTATACCCGATGGGGGTAGTCAGCCCCAGCATTTT. Residues: CASSIPDGGSQPQHF.

The chain joins TRBV9 to TRBJ1-4, with unresolved D. Trimming left V 3 bases short and J 8 bases short, with 17 bases between. This CDR3 comprises 15 residues. Germline loops: CDR1 SGDLS, CDR2 YYNGEE. The CDR3 here is CASSAQPGKGEKLFF. The DNA for the CDR3 is TGTGCCAGCAGCGCCCAACCGGGCAAGGGAGAAAAACTGTTTTTT.

The V gene is TRBV11-2, the J gene TRBJ2-7; TRBD2 is a possible D gene (6 bases). Deletions cut 1 base from V and 0 bases from J, with 16 bases between. Germline V gene data show CDR1 as SGHAT and CDR2 as FQNNGV. The CDR3 covers 17 residues. In DNA form, the CDR3 reads TGTGCCAGCAGCTTAGTTTCCGTGGGAGGAACCTCCTACGAGCAGTACTTC. Residues: CASSLVSVGGTSYEQYF. The full variable domain, rest sourced from reference TRBV11-2 and TRBJ2-7, is EAGVAQSPRYKIIEKRQSVAFWCNPISGHATLYWYQQILGQGPKLLIQFQNNGVVDDSQLPKDRFSAERLKGVDSTLKIQPAKLEDSAVYLCASSLVSVGGTSYEQYFGPGTRLTVT.

This clone showed up many times. This CDR3 reads CASSLDGNSNYGYTF. The CDR3 nucleotides are TGCGCCAGCAGCTTGGACGGAAACAGTAACTATGGCTACACCTTC. The genes are TRBV5-1 and TRBJ1-2; D gene uncertain. CDR3 length: 15 amino acids. CDR1 is SGHRS, CDR2 YFSETQ, per germline. Trimming removed 0 bases at V and 1 base at J, with 10 bases between.

This clone was seen only a few times. The chain is built from TRBV4-2 and TRBJ1-5; no firm D call. V shed 4 bases and J shed 1 base, with 11 bases lying between them. Germline loops: CDR1 LGHNA, CDR2 YNFKEQ. The CDR3 runs 15 residues. As DNA, the CDR3 is TGTGCCAGCAGCCCCAGATGGAGGAGCAATCAGCCCCAGCATTTT. Translated, it gives CASSPRWRSNQPQHF.

This chain uses TRBV18 with TRBJ1-4, with D tentatively TRBD1 (6 bases). Trimming left V 11 bases short and J 3 bases short, with 13 bases between. CDR1 and CDR2 (germline): KGHSH, LQKENI. The CDR3 is 13 residues long. DNA for the CDR3: TGTGCCGTAAAAGGGACACCTAATGAAAAACTGTTTTTT. This encodes CAVKGTPNEKLFF. Combining the CDR3 with reference TRBV18 and TRBJ1-4 gives the whole variable domain NAGVMQNPRHLVRRRGQEARLRCSPMKGHSHVYWYRQLPEEGLKFMVYLQKENIIDESGMPKERFSAEFPKEGPSILRIQQVVRGDSAAYFCAVKGTPNEKLFFGSGTQLSVL.

The chain couples TRBV9 to TRBJ2-5; 8 bases align to TRBD2. CDR1 SGDLS and CDR2 YYNGEE come from the germline V gene. V shed 0 bases and J 3 bases; nucleotides not matched to a gene: 4. This CDR3 is 15 amino acids long. CDR3 in DNA: TGTGCCAGCAGCGTAGGAGTTAGCGGGAAAGAGACCCAGTACTTC. This translates into CASSVGVSGKETQYF.

This clone has only one observation. V is TRBV30 and J is TRBJ2-3; possible D gene TRBD1, 6 bases. CDR3 length: 12 amino acids. Germline loops: CDR1 GTSNPN, CDR2 SVGIG (reference sequence). The V end was cut by 0 bases, the J end by 7 bases, with 8 bases between. The CDR3 coding sequence is TGTGCCTGGAGTGTGGGGGCCCATACGCAGTATTTT. Residues: CAWSVGAHTQYF.

This clone was detected only a few times. This chain joins TRBV30 and TRBJ2-7; D unresolved. Trimming took off 0 bases at V and 7 bases at J, with 10 bases between the two ends. The length of the CDR3 is 12 residues. The germline gives CDR1 GTSNPN, CDR2 SVGIG (reference sequence). CDR3 sequence reads: CAWSVVPKEQYF. The CDR3 DNA sequence: TGTGCCTGGAGTGTAGTCCCCAAGGAGCAGTACTTC.

Only a few counts were recorded for this clone. This chain uses TRBV9 with TRBJ1-1, with D possibly matching TRBD1 (6 bases). Germline loops: CDR1 SGDLS, CDR2 YYNGEE. V dropped 6 bases and J dropped 1 base, with 10 bases sitting between them. This CDR3 spans 13 amino acids. This chain's CDR3 is CASTLQGNTEAFF. For the CDR3, the DNA is TGTGCCAGCACATTACAGGGGAACACTGAAGCTTTCTTT.

The gene calls are TRBV30 and TRBJ1-6; TRBD1 matches 7 bases. The CDR3 loop spans 15 amino acids. Germline-derived CDR1 and CDR2 are GTSNPN and SVGIG (reference sequence). J gave up 10 bases and V 0 bases, and 9 bases lay outside the gene matches. The CDR3 spells CAWSVDRAQISPLHF. Written as DNA, the CDR3 is TGTGCCTGGAGTGTAGACAGGGCCCAGATCTCACCCCTCCACTTT.

The chain employs TRBV6-5 and TRBJ1-4; D is ambiguous. Between the trimmed V and J ends, which lost 6 bases and 5 bases, there was a span of 10 bases. CDR3 size: 13 residues. Germline values: CDR1 MNHEY, CDR2 SVGAGI. The DNA of the CDR3 is TGTGCCAGCAGACTAACTCCAAATGAAAAACTGTTTTTT. Protein: CASRLTPNEKLFF.

The V and J genes are TRBV9 and TRBJ1-3; D not resolved. Per the germline V gene, CDR1 is SGDLS and CDR2 is YYNGEE. V was trimmed by 4 bases and J by 1 base, leaving 12 bases between them. The CDR3 is 15 residues long. This CDR3 reads CASSPPPGSGNTIYF. CDR3 in DNA: TGTGCCAGCAGCCCTCCCCCGGGTTCTGGAAACACCATATATTTT.

This clone occurred a few times. The chain has TRBV28 and TRBJ2-7; D might be TRBD1 (5 bases). V shed 6 bases and J shed 3 bases, with 15 bases lying between them. Looked up from germline, CDR1 is MDHEN and CDR2 is SYDVKM. The length of the CDR3 is 14 residues. The CDR3 loop is CASRPRELLYEQYF. The DNA of the CDR3 is TGTGCCAGCAGACCCAGGGAATTACTCTACGAGCAGTACTTC.

The chain couples TRBV29-1 to TRBJ2-7; unclear D gene. CDR1 and CDR2 (germline): SQVTM, ANQGSEA. Between the trimmed V and J ends, which lost 4 bases and 0 bases, there was a span of 10 bases. The CDR3 contains 13 residues. This CDR3 reads CSVVTDSSYEQYF. Here the CDR3 DNA reads TGCAGCGTTGTAACGGATAGCTCCTACGAGCAGTACTTC.

The rearrangement joins TRBV29-1 to TRBJ1-2, with 8 bases fitting TRBD1. The V segment lost 5 bases and the J segment 2 bases; nucleotides outside the gene matches: 16. CDR1 is SQVTM, CDR2 ANQGSEA, per germline. The CDR3 runs to 17 residues. The CDR3 DNA is TGCAGCGTTCGTTCCCCAGGCGTCCGGGACAGGAACTATGGCTACACCTTC. Its protein is CSVRSPGVRDRNYGYTF.